This TCR beta chain was sequenced in a study of blood T cell repertoires in COVID-19. The germline V and J ends were trimmed by 4 bases and 5 bases, with 6 bases remaining between them. There are 11 residues in the CDR3. The germline V gene has CDR1 SGHRS and CDR2 YFSETQ. This clone has a handful of counts. Some clones are missing from TCRdb's copy, which holds only in-frame ones; the method was immunoSEQ multiplex PCR. The top ten clones hold 7% to 10% of a sample with roughly 200,000 clones, approximately 78% of them seen once. The chain uses TRBV5-1 and TRBJ2-5; D is ambiguous. This TCR was sampled from a woman older than 75 with COVID-19, enrolled during active disease. Sequenced: peripheral blood. CDR3 bases: TGCGCCAGCAGCGCAGCGGAGACCCAGTACTTC. Encoded protein: CASSAAETQYF.